This T cell receptor (beta chain) was retrieved from a study of T cells expressing NK-cell markers. Overall study context: Sorted CD3+CD56+NKG2C+, CD3+CD56+NKG2C- and CD3+CD56-NKG2C+ T cells provided the TCR beta repertoires. One of the eight sequenced donors was seronegative, whereas the other seven were HCMV-seropositive. Study findings and constraints: Whether expanded NKG2C-expressing T cell clones recognize HCMV is unknown.

TCRdb processed the 5' RACE reads again and assigns one entry to each CDR3 protein, with no DNA. There are 300,000 to 500,000 distinct CDR3 sequences in the sample, with about 10% held by the top ten. This CDR3 has 14 residues. Germline lookup yields CDR1 LNHDA and CDR2 SQIVND (reference sequence). Details on this clonotype: Antigen: not known.

The receptor was isolated from a woman aged 50 to 60 in good health. The chain links TRBV19 to TRBJ1-2; the D call of TRBD1 rests on TCRdb alone, since no DNA is present to check it. The source material was blood T cells: a sorted CD56 or NKG2C T cell subset, CD4+ or CD8+ T cells, or bulk PBMC T cells (not recorded which). The CDR3 is CASSYTRAVVGYTF.